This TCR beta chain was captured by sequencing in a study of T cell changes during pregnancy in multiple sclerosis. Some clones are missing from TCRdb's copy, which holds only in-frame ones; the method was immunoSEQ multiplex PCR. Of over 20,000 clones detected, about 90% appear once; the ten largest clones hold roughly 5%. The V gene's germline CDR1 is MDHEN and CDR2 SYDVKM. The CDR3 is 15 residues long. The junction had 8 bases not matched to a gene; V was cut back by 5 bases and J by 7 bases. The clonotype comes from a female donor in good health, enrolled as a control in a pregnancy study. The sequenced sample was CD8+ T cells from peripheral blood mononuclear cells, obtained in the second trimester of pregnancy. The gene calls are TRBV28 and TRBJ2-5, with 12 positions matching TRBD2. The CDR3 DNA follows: TGTGCCAGCAGTCTGACTAGCGGGGGAGCCCGGACCCAGTACTTC. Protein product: CASSLTSGGARTQYF.